This T cell receptor (beta chain) is from a study of T cells expressing NK-cell markers. The wider study: Repertoires of TCR beta were obtained from T cells sorted as CD3+CD56+NKG2C+, CD3+CD56+NKG2C- and CD3+CD56-NKG2C+.

Overall study findings and caveats: Top CD8+ clonotypes included the dominant CD3+CD56+NKG2C+ clonotypes in 6 or 7 donors.

CDR1 and CDR2 from the germline V gene are MNHEY and SVGEGT. The CDR3 covers 13 residues. Concerning this clonotype: Its antigen is unidentified.

UMIs accompanied the 5'RACE template switching by which TCR beta cDNA was made. TCRdb reanalyzed the 5' RACE reads, giving one entry per CDR3 protein sequence and no DNA. The sample is made up of approximately 420,000 distinct CDR3 sequences, and the top ten hold around a tenth of it. The chain is built from TRBV6-2 or TRBV6-3 and TRBJ1-3. The clonotype was recovered from a woman in her 50s in good health. Sequencing was done on a sample of blood T cells: a sorted CD56 or NKG2C T cell subset, CD4+ or CD8+ T cells, or bulk PBMC T cells (not recorded which). This CDR3 is CASSWVPGNTIYF.